These T cell receptor beta chains were read from a single sample in a study of blood T cell repertoires in COVID-19. Repertoires were generated with immunoSEQ multiplex PCR, while TCRdb's copy carries only in-frame clones and drops some. The sample consists of nearly 110,000 clones, approximately 84% of them appearing once. The sequenced material came from peripheral blood. The receptors were gathered from a woman between 55 and 75 years old with acute or convalescent COVID-19. Both conserved end residues are part of each CDR3. A D gene is named only where the DNA matches it firmly. Some rows mark clone size as missing; the rest say once, few, many or name a class of expanded clone.

size: few
V: TRBV7-9
D: TRBD2
J: TRBJ2-7
CDR3: CASSLGTSGRGGYEQYF
DNA: TGTGCCAGCAGCTTAGGGACTAGCGGGAGAGGAGGCTACGAGCAGTACTTC

size: NA
V: TRBV7-2
D: TRBD2
J: TRBJ2-2
CDR3: CASSHPPREVNTGELFF
DNA: TGTGCCAGCAGCCACCCCCCACGGGAGGTGAACACCGGGGAGCTGTTTTTT

size: NA
V: TRBV5-1
D: NA
J: TRBJ2-6
CDR3: CASSLGAGRRELGANVLTF
DNA: TGCGCCAGCAGCTTGGGGGCGGGGAGAAGGGAGCTCGGGGCCAACGTCCTGACTTTC

size: once
V: TRBV27
D: NA
J: TRBJ2-1
CDR3: CASLSLRDWEQFF
DNA: TGTGCCAGCTTAAGTTTGCGGGATTGGGAGCAGTTCTTC

size: NA
V: TRBV19
D: TRBD2
J: TRBJ2-7
CDR3: CASSSGGPYEQYF
DNA: TGTGCCAGTAGTAGCGGGGGACCCTACGAGCAGTACTTC

size: NA
V: TRBV4-1
D: TRBD2
J: TRBJ2-1
CDR3: CASSQVPAGSYNEQFF
DNA: TGCGCCAGCAGCCAAGTGCCAGCGGGGAGCTACAATGAGCAGTTCTTC

size: once
V: TRBV29-1
D: NA
J: TRBJ1-3
CDR3: CSVGSFSGNTIYF
DNA: TGCAGCGTTGGGAGCTTCTCTGGAAACACCATATATTTT

size: NA
V: TRBV5-6
D: NA
J: TRBJ1-1
CDR3: CASSPLLGGNTEAFF
DNA: TGTGCCAGCAGCCCTCTTCTGGGGGGTAACACTGAAGCTTTCTTT

size: NA
V: TRBV4-2
D: TRBD1
J: TRBJ1-1
CDR3: CASSQMGQSTEAFF
DNA: TGTGCCAGCAGCCAAATGGGACAGTCAACTGAAGCTTTCTTT

size: NA
V: TRBV20-1
D: NA
J: TRBJ2-5
CDR3: CSASRDYQETQYF
DNA: TGCAGTGCTAGTCGGGACTACCAAGAGACCCAGTACTTC

size: few
V: TRBV7-3
D: TRBD1
J: TRBJ1-6
CDR3: CASSSQGTGASPLHF
DNA: TGTGCCAGCAGCTCCCAAGGGACAGGGGCCTCACCCCTCCACTTT

size: NA
V: TRBV7-9
D: NA
J: TRBJ1-3
CDR3: CASSLGTDTIYF
DNA: TGTGCCAGCAGCTTGGGGACTGACACCATATATTTT

size: NA
V: TRBV19
D: TRBD1
J: TRBJ2-2
CDR3: CASSNMGTGSTGELFF
DNA: TGTGCCAGTAGTAACATGGGGACAGGGAGCACCGGGGAGCTGTTTTTT

size: NA
V: TRBV6-2/TRBV6-3
D: NA
J: TRBJ2-1
CDR3: CASNPRGRLQFF
DNA: TGTGCCAGCAACCCCAGGGGGAGGTTACAGTTCTTC

size: NA
V: TRBV7-9
D: TRBD1
J: TRBJ1-2
CDR3: CASSLGQNYGYTF
DNA: TGTGCCAGCAGCTTGGGACAGAACTATGGCTACACCTTC

size: NA
V: TRBV7-9
D: NA
J: TRBJ2-1
CDR3: CASSLGDLWGHEQFF
DNA: TGTGCCAGCAGCTTAGGCGACTTGTGGGGCCATGAGCAGTTCTTC

size: NA
V: TRBV19
D: NA
J: TRBJ1-5
CDR3: CASIERGPYSNQPQHF
DNA: TGTGCCAGTATTGAACGGGGTCCATATAGCAATCAGCCCCAGCATTTT

size: NA
V: TRBV6-1
D: NA
J: TRBJ2-1
CDR3: CASSDPFWEASSYNEQFF
DNA: TGTGCCAGCAGTGACCCGTTTTGGGAGGCTAGCTCCTACAATGAGCAGTTCTTC

size: NA
V: TRBV7-9
D: NA
J: TRBJ1-1
CDR3: CASSLESGNTEAFF
DNA: TGTGCCAGCAGCTTAGAGTCGGGGAACACTGAAGCTTTCTTT

size: NA
V: TRBV6-1
D: TRBD2
J: TRBJ2-3
CDR3: CASSEGLAGRSTDTQYF
DNA: TGTGCCAGCAGTGAAGGACTAGCGGGGCGGAGCACAGATACGCAGTATTTT

size: NA
V: TRBV7-2
D: NA
J: TRBJ1-2
CDR3: CASSSKGGLYGYTF
DNA: TGTGCCAGCAGCTCGAAAGGCGGCCTCTATGGCTACACCTTC

size: few
V: TRBV2
D: NA
J: TRBJ2-4
CDR3: CASLLGVVLAKNIQYF
DNA: TGTGCCAGTCTTTTAGGAGTAGTACTAGCCAAAAACATTCAGTACTTC

size: NA
V: TRBV24-1
D: NA
J: TRBJ1-2
CDR3: CATSDPGRDYGYTF
DNA: TGTGCCACCAGTGACCCCGGCAGGGACTATGGCTACACCTTC

size: few
V: TRBV5-1
D: TRBD1
J: TRBJ2-7
CDR3: CASSVQGAYEQYF
DNA: TGCGCCAGCAGCGTACAGGGGGCCTACGAGCAGTACTTC

size: NA
V: TRBV3-1/TRBV3-2
D: TRBD1
J: TRBJ1-1
CDR3: CASSPTGGGPTEAFF
DNA: TGTGCCAGCAGCCCGACAGGGGGGGGGCCCACTGAAGCTTTCTTT

size: NA
V: TRBV4-2
D: NA
J: TRBJ1-2
CDR3: CASSQGIDGNYGYTF
DNA: TGTGCCAGCAGCCAAGGTATCGACGGGAACTATGGCTACACCTTC

size: NA
V: TRBV18
D: TRBD2
J: TRBJ2-7
CDR3: CASSRLAGDYEQYF
DNA: TGTGCCAGCTCCAGGCTAGCGGGGGACTACGAGCAGTACTTC

size: NA
V: TRBV4-2
D: NA
J: TRBJ2-4
CDR3: CASSQETVAKNIQYF
DNA: TGTGCCAGCAGCCAAGAAACGGTAGCCAAAAACATTCAGTACTTC

size: NA
V: TRBV29-1
D: NA
J: TRBJ1-2
CDR3: CSVGQAGDYYGYTF
DNA: TGCAGCGTTGGACAGGCTGGGGATTATTATGGCTACACCTTC

size: NA
V: TRBV3-1/TRBV3-2
D: NA
J: TRBJ1-1
CDR3: CASTPREGSEAFF
DNA: TGTGCCAGCACCCCCCGGGAAGGCTCTGAAGCTTTCTTT

size: NA
V: TRBV29-1
D: TRBD1
J: TRBJ1-1
CDR3: CSATGIRSLMNTEAFF
DNA: TGCAGCGCGACAGGGATCCGCAGTCTCATGAACACTGAAGCTTTCTTT

size: NA
V: TRBV6-5
D: NA
J: TRBJ1-3
CDR3: CASSYSTGRSGNTIYF
DNA: TGTGCCAGCAGTTACTCGACGGGTAGATCTGGAAACACCATATATTTT

size: NA
V: TRBV2
D: TRBD2
J: TRBJ2-1
CDR3: CASRHGLAGGNEQFF
DNA: TGTGCCAGCAGACATGGACTAGCGGGGGGCAATGAGCAGTTCTTC

size: NA
V: TRBV6-5
D: NA
J: TRBJ1-1
CDR3: CASSYRGPTEAFF
DNA: TGTGCCAGCAGTTACAGGGGCCCCACTGAAGCTTTCTTT

size: NA
V: TRBV29-1
D: NA
J: TRBJ1-1
CDR3: CSVMGRGQLNTEAFF
DNA: TGCAGCGTTATGGGAAGAGGACAGCTGAACACTGAAGCTTTCTTT

size: NA
V: TRBV7-2
D: NA
J: TRBJ2-7
CDR3: CASSLGQPNSYEQYF
DNA: TGTGCCAGCAGCTTAGGACAGCCTAACTCCTACGAGCAGTACTTC

size: NA
V: TRBV9
D: NA
J: TRBJ2-7
CDR3: CASSSSGRYEQYF
DNA: TGTGCCAGCAGCTCTTCAGGCCGCTACGAGCAGTACTTC

size: once
V: TRBV6-2/TRBV6-3
D: NA
J: TRBJ2-5
CDR3: CASSYLRQSQETQYF
DNA: TGTGCCAGCAGTTACTTAAGACAGTCCCAAGAGACCCAGTACTTC

size: NA
V: TRBV5-1
D: TRBD2
J: TRBJ2-3
CDR3: CASTYLGLAGVDTQYF
DNA: TGCGCCAGCACCTACTTGGGACTAGCGGGGGTAGATACGCAGTATTTT

size: NA
V: TRBV5-8
D: NA
J: TRBJ2-3
CDR3: CASSFGVSADTQYF
DNA: TGTGCCAGCAGCTTCGGGGTTTCGGCAGATACGCAGTATTTT

size: NA
V: TRBV7-9
D: TRBD1
J: TRBJ1-2
CDR3: CASSPDRERGYTF
DNA: TGTGCCAGCAGCCCCGACAGGGAACGTGGCTACACCTTC

size: NA
V: TRBV27
D: NA
J: TRBJ1-1
CDR3: CATEQGTEAFF
DNA: TGTGCCACCGAACAGGGAACTGAAGCTTTCTTT

size: once
V: TRBV19
D: TRBD1
J: TRBJ1-2
CDR3: CASSIQGARKGYTF
DNA: TGTGCCAGTAGTATACAGGGGGCGCGTAAGGGCTACACCTTC

size: NA
V: TRBV5-1
D: TRBD1
J: TRBJ1-2
CDR3: CASSPGGAYYGYTF
DNA: TGCGCCAGCAGCCCAGGGGGCGCCTACTATGGCTACACCTTC

size: NA
V: TRBV11-2
D: TRBD2
J: TRBJ2-7
CDR3: CASSLDLAGVYSYEQYF
DNA: TGTGCCAGCAGCTTAGATCTAGCGGGAGTATACTCCTACGAGCAGTACTTC

size: NA
V: TRBV5-1
D: TRBD1
J: TRBJ1-5
CDR3: CASSLVIGQGFRQPQHF
DNA: TGCGCCAGCAGCTTGGTTATCGGACAGGGGTTTCGACAGCCCCAGCATTTT

size: NA
V: TRBV12-5
D: NA
J: TRBJ1-4
CDR3: CASGLVQGRAFTNEKLFF
DNA: TGTGCTAGTGGTTTGGTACAGGGAAGGGCTTTTACTAATGAAAAACTGTTTTTT

size: NA
V: TRBV3-1/TRBV3-2
D: NA
J: TRBJ1-2
CDR3: CASSPSTIGGYTF
DNA: TGTGCCAGCAGCCCGTCGACAATTGGGGGCTACACCTTC

size: NA
V: TRBV27
D: TRBD1
J: TRBJ2-5
CDR3: CASRLGQGQETQYF
DNA: TGTGCCAGCAGGTTGGGACAGGGGCAAGAGACCCAGTACTTC

size: NA
V: TRBV7-9
D: NA
J: TRBJ1-1
CDR3: CASSFLSGGGEAFF
DNA: TGTGCCAGCAGCTTTCTCTCCGGAGGAGGCGAAGCTTTCTTT

size: NA
V: TRBV7-9
D: TRBD1
J: TRBJ1-1
CDR3: CASSLTTDRGGTEAFF
DNA: TGTGCCAGCAGCTTAACCACGGACAGGGGTGGCACTGAAGCTTTCTTT

size: NA
V: TRBV5-6
D: NA
J: TRBJ2-1
CDR3: CASSSTSYNEQFF
DNA: TGTGCCAGCAGCTCGACATCTTACAATGAGCAGTTCTTC

size: NA
V: TRBV5-6
D: NA
J: TRBJ1-1
CDR3: CASSKTANTEAFF
DNA: TGTGCCAGCTCAAAGACAGCAAACACTGAAGCTTTCTTT

size: NA
V: TRBV19
D: TRBD1
J: TRBJ1-5
CDR3: CASSIAGGGQPQHF
DNA: TGTGCCAGTAGTATAGCAGGGGGCGGACAGCCCCAGCATTTT

size: once
V: TRBV13
D: TRBD1
J: TRBJ2-2
CDR3: CASTGGQGAGELFF
DNA: TGTGCCAGCACCGGGGGACAGGGGGCCGGGGAGCTGTTTTTT